This T cell receptor (beta chain) was profiled in a study of T cells in Graves' hyperthyroidism and ophthalmopathy (dated by TCRdb to about 2019). Turning to the overall study: Peripheral blood samples were taken at initial diagnosis, before any treatment was given. To identify distinguishing TCR V-J signatures, a discovery cohort of 95 to 100 patients was used, comprising 43 with Graves' ophthalmopathy and 57 with stable Graves' hyperthyroidism. An independent validation cohort of 18 to 20 hyperthyroidism patients and about 15 patients who later progressed to ophthalmopathy tested prospective prediction of ophthalmopathy. For training and testing, the approximately 97 patients in the discovery cohort were randomly divided in a 7:3 ratio. In several Graves' hyperthyroidism patients, the study also compared T-cell repertoires from thyroid tissue with T-cell repertoires from blood. Once sampling was done, hyperthyroidism patients were given methimazole at a starting dose of 30 mg daily, whereas ophthalmopathy patients were given high-dose intravenous methylprednisolone. TCR Vbeta CDR3 sequencing of 135 peripheral blood samples (under 45 ophthalmopathy, 75 to 80 hyperthyroidism and around 17 progressor patients) is reported in the paper.

Amplification of TCR beta CDR3 regions was carried out from RNA transcripts. For the first round of RT-PCR on the TCR CDR3, the HTBI primer set was used together with the Qiagen OneStep RT-PCR kit. Libraries were constructed in a second round of multiplex PCR, after which size selection and purification were performed. Libraries were sequenced paired-end with 100 bp reads on an Illumina HiSeq2000. The authors processed their data as follows. SOAPnuke was used to process the raw data, throwing out any read that contained adapters or uncalled bases, had a mean Phred below 15, or lacked an exact constant-primer or identifier match. COPE v1.2.5 was used to merge high-quality paired reads, and clonotypes were defined as unique nucleotide sequences. Clonotypes were aligned to IMGT TRBV, TRBD and TRBJ reference segments using MiTCR v1.1. Only V-J combinations with frequency above 0.0001, covering 99% to 99.2% of repertoires, were analysed. The TCS score was defined as F50 (clonal expansion) divided by E x V (chaos), with BLOSUM62-based TCRdist calculated between CDR3 peptides within each V-J. Welch's t-statistics and random forest reduced 450 to 600 V-J features to fewer than 15, which were used in a naive Bayes classifier (R e1071). TCRdb reprocessed the public reads (quality trimming at Q25 with fastp, clone calling with MiXCR) and kept in-frame beta chains. Duplicate CDR3 protein sequences are folded into a single record with the most common DNA and genes. The V and J calls, along with clone size, are taken from TCRdb and not from the paper's own processing. The sample includes some 530,000 distinct CDR3 sequences, with approximately 22% observed a single time. Around 50% of the sample is in the top ten clones.

Between the V and J ends, shortened by 2 bases and 2 bases respectively, the junction contains 5 bases. The germline V gene gives CDR1 as SGHRS and CDR2 as YFSETQ. The CDR3 contains 13 residues, cysteine and phenylalanine counted. Only the CDR3 region is kept as DNA, spanning 39 bases read in frame from base 1. This clonotype was seen a few times. Which antigen it targets is not known. Base qualities are not recorded, but no much larger clone differs from it by a single base. In the ophthalmopathy patients, disease was moderately to severely active, with a Clinical Activity Score of 3 or more, a NOSPECS grade of 4 or more, and a duration of less than 3 months. Any patient with an uncontrolled infection, another autoimmune disease, pregnancy or lactation was excluded. Diagnoses relied on clinical symptoms, serum thyroxine and TRAb, thyroid ultrasound and orbital computed tomography. PBMCs were isolated from 8 to 10 ml of fresh peripheral blood by Ficoll-Paque density gradient centrifugation. Total RNA was extracted using Trizol reagent, and RNA quality was assessed on an Agilent 2100 Bioanalyzer.

Broader findings and caveats from the paper: Blood samples also contained most of the expanded thyroid clonotypes (frequency above 0.001), which suggests that blood repertoires may reflect thyroid immune responses. Ophthalmopathy was separated from stable hyperthyroidism by a 13 V-J signature model, with 85% to 90% sensitivity and just over 81% specificity obtained in cross-validation and 80%/75% obtained in testing. No statistical method was used to set the sample size in advance, and investigators knew the group allocation. In validation, the model predicted progression to ophthalmopathy a median of around six months before onset, with roughly 71% sensitivity and 72.22% specificity.

This chain joins TRBV5-1 to TRBJ2-1; the D segment cannot be called with confidence. Sequenced input: blood. This clonotype originated in a woman aged 70-85 years with Graves' ophthalmopathy. This receptor carries the CDR3 CASSLQAYNEQFF. The nucleotides are TGCGCCAGCAGCTTACAAGCCTACAATGAGCAGTTCTTC.